Detailed here is one T cell receptor beta chain. This clonotype was recorded many times. The clone's antigen remains unknown. No per-base quality is available; no much larger clone lies one base away. The data derive from a study of regulatory T cells in long-lasting Graves disease (dated by TCRdb to the early 2020s). General notes on the study: To count as having persistent Graves' disease, a patient had to have received antithyroid drug treatment for over 5 years with TSH receptor autoantibodies remaining persistently positive. Patients with persistent Graves' disease were compared with patients with newly diagnosed Graves' disease using TCR sequencing and RNA sequencing of peripheral blood. The study was conducted in China and was registered as a clinical trial. A total of roughly 33 samples were covered by TCR sequencing, comprising 13 persistent and around 20 newly diagnosed Graves' disease patients. In the clinical cohort, patients with persistent Graves' disease had used antithyroid drugs for an average of about 10.3 years.

Libraries were prepared through multiplex PCR. Sequenced on an Illumina HiSeq 4000. iRepertoire HTBI primers and Arm-PCR amplification of CDR3 regions were used to construct TCR beta libraries. Before sequencing, the PCR products underwent gel purification. In the authors' own workflow: A total of 60 to 80 TRBV and some 13 TRBJ segments were identified across samples and were used for gene usage analysis of CDR3 amino acid clonotypes. COPE and FqMerger were used to merge filtered high-quality paired reads into contigs. BLAST was used to align contigs to the IMGT TRBV, TRBD and TRBJ reference genes, and CDR3 was defined following IMGT. Clonotypes above 0.1% frequency were classified as highly expanded clones. Repertoire diversity was measured by Shannon entropy, and V-J evenness by the Gini coefficient. Clonotypes shared by more than one individual were considered public. TCRdb reprocessed the public reads (quality trimming at Q25 with fastp, clone calling with MiXCR) and kept in-frame beta chains. Every CDR3 protein is listed once, alongside the most common genes and DNA of its rows. TCRdb, rather than the study authors, made the V and J calls. Present in this sample are about 340,000 distinct CDR3 sequences, roughly 21% of which were seen just once. The top ten clones comprise around 30% of the sample.

The time point tag for this specimen amounts to: persistent/refractory GD, antithyroid drugs over 5 years with positive TRAb. For both TCR sequencing and RNA sequencing, RNA was extracted from PBMCs using TRIzol. Graves' disease was diagnosed according to American Thyroid Association guidelines. Recruitment of patients was carried out at an endocrinology department in Xi'an, China. Each patient gave 8.5 to 9.5 milliliters of peripheral blood, collected in an EDTA anticoagulant tube. Ficoll Paque Plus density gradient separation was used to isolate PBMCs, and no additional T cell sorting was done. An Agilent 2100 Bioanalyzer and agarose gel were used to assess RNA quality, and a NanoDrop 2000 was used to measure RNA concentration. Broad study findings and their caveats: Patients with persistent disease shared more public clonotypes (around 3,000) than newly diagnosed patients did (roughly 970). Sequencing and analysis were limited to the TCR beta chain. As a limitation, the authors acknowledged that the small sample size may reduce accuracy. Peripheral blood alone was examined, since thyroid tissue, which constituted the primary lesion, could not be accessed. Compared with newly diagnosed patients, persistent Graves' disease patients had lower TCR Shannon entropy and fewer highly expanded clones, which suggests clonal expansion.

This receptor was obtained from a female donor with Graves disease. Material: peripheral blood mononuclear cells (PBMCs), obtained when the disease was refractory, from a patient treated with antithyroid drugs.

The DNA sequence is as follows: TGTGCCAGCAGGGCACTAGCGGGAGGACACACCGGGGAGCTGTTTTTT. It is translated as CASRALAGGHTGELFF. The V and J segments used are TRBV28 and TRBJ2-2; TRBD2 lines up with 12 middle nucleotides. The CDR3 spans 16 residues, from the cysteine through the phenylalanine. Only the CDR3 part of the read is kept: 48 bases, read in frame from the first base. After removal of 6 bases from V and 3 bases from J, the junction retains 5 bases not matched to a gene. The germline V gene specifies MDHEN as CDR1 and SYDVKM as CDR2.